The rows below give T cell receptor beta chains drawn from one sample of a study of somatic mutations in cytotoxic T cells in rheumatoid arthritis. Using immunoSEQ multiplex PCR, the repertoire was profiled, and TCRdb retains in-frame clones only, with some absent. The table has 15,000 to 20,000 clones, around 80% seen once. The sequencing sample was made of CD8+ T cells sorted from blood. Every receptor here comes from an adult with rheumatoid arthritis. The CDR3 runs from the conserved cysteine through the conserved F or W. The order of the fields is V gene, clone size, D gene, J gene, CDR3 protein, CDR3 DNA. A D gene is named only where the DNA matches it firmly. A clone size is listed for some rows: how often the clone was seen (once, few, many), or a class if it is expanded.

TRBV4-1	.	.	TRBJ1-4	CASSPRLFEKLFF	TGCGCCAGCAGCCCTCGGCTCTTCGAAAAACTGTTTTTT
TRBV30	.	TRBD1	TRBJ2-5	CASRTGKIVLNF	TGTGCCTCCAGGACAGGGAAGATAGTACTGAACTTC
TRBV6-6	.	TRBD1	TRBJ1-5	CASSLGQGHQPQHF	TGTGCCAGCAGTTTAGGACAGGGGCATCAGCCCCAGCATTTT
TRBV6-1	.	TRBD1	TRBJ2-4	CASSEYDRAYGAKNIQYF	TGTGCCAGCAGTGAATATGACAGGGCCTATGGGGCCAAAAACATTCAGTACTTC
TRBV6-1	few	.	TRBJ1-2	CASSAYGYTF	TGTGCCAGCAGTGCGTATGGCTACACCTTC
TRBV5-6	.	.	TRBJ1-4	CASSLGSGHYDEKLFF	TGTGCCAGCAGCTTGGGTTCGGGACACTATGATGAAAAACTGTTTTTT
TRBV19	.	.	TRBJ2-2	CASQGDTGELFF	TGTGCCAGCCAGGGTGACACCGGGGAGCTGTTTTTT
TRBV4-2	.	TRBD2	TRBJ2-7	CASSQPTSGRYEQYF	TGTGCCAGCAGCCAGCCGACTAGCGGGAGGTACGAGCAGTACTTC
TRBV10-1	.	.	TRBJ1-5	CASSESGGPQHF	TGCGCCAGCAGTGAGTCGGGGGGTCCCCAGCATTTT
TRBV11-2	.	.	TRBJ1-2	CAINSGPDANYGYTF	TGTGCCATCAATTCCGGGCCGGACGCTAACTATGGCTACACCTTC
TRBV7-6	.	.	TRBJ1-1	CASSLEESPGAEAFF	TGTGCCAGCAGCTTAGAAGAATCTCCGGGCGCTGAAGCTTTCTTT
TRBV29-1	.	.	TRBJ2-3	CSVEIAGSTDTQYF	TGCAGCGTTGAAATCGCGGGAAGCACAGATACGCAGTATTTT
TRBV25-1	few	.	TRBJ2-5	CASSEGKTVEETQYF	TGTGCCAGCAGTGAAGGTAAAACAGTAGAGGAGACCCAGTACTTC
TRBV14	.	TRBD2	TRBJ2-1	CASSQLSGRANEQFF	TGTGCCAGCAGCCAACTCAGCGGGAGGGCCAATGAGCAGTTCTTC
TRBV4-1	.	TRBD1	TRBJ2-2	CASKVTGANTGELFF	TGCGCCAGCAAGGTAACAGGGGCGAACACCGGGGAGCTGTTTTTT
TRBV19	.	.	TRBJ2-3	CASSMGGPDTQYF	TGTGCCAGTAGTATGGGGGGTCCAGATACGCAGTATTTT